This paragraph covers one T cell receptor beta chain sequence. Its antigen remains unidentified. One base away lies a much larger clone, so this may be a sequencing read error. Other DNA variants within this sample encode the same CDR3. The V and J ends lost 0 bases and 2 bases respectively, with 5 bases between them. CDR3 size: 13 residues. CDR1 is SGHRS and CDR2 is YFSETQ in the germline V gene. The sample belongs to a study of shared clonotypes between healthy human individuals. Turning to the study itself: Every donor yielded three CD4 naive, three CD4 memory, two CD8 naive and one CD8 memory plate. Study-level results: Clonotype sharing across a few donors was observed for 4.5% to 6.5% of naive CD4 clonotypes.

This table comes from immunoSEQ multiplex PCR, and its TCRdb copy is limited to in-frame clones, with some not included. This sample carries some 1,100,000 clones, around 78% of them seen once, and the ten largest clones take around 0.47%. The sample comprised memory CD4+ T cells from PBMCs. As for subset: CD45RA-negative fraction. The chain links TRBV5-1 to TRBJ2-5, with no clear D. The sequence was obtained from a man younger than 35 in good health. Some clones in this sample may be carry-over from other donors' samples. CDR3 bases: TGCGCCAGCAGCTTGGGGGAACAAGAGACCCAGTACTTC. Its protein product is CASSLGEQETQYF.